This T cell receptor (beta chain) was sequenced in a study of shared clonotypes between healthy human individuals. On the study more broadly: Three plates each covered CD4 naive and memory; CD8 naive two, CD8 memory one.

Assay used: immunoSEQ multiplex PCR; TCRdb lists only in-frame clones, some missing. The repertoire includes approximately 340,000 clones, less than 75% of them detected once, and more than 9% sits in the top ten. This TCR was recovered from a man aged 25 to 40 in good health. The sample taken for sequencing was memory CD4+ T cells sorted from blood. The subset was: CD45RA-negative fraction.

The CDR3 sequence: CASSGGGEQFF. In DNA form, the CDR3 reads TGTGCCAGCAGCGGAGGGGGTGAGCAGTTCTTC. The chain employs TRBV7-3 and TRBJ2-1; D is possibly TRBD1 or TRBD2 (6 bases each). With 5 bases removed from V and 9 bases from J, the gap between germline ends came to 8 bases. Germline lookup yields CDR1 SGHTA and CDR2 FQGTGA. The CDR3 spans 11 residues.